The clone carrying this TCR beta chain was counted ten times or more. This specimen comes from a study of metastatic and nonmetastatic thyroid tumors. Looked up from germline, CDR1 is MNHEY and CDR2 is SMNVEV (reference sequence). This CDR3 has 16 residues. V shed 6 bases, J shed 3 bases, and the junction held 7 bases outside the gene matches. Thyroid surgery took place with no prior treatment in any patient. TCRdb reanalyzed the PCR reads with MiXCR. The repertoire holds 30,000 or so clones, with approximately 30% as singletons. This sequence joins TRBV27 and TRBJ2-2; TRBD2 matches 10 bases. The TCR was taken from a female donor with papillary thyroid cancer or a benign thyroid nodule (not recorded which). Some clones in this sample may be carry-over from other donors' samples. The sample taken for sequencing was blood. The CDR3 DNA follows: TGTGCCAGCAGACGAACAGCGGGGGGGCACACCGGGGAGCTGTTTTTT. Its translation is CASRRTAGGHTGELFF.